This record looks at one TCR beta chain sequence and its context. The data stem from a study of blood T cell repertoires in COVID-19. For the study at large: Researchers got acute and convalescent COVID-19 samples from the United States, Italy and Spain. Nucleic acid was either cDNA or gDNA, and it came from T cells, B-cell-depleted T cells, or PBMCs.

As handled by the study authors: Researchers report that nucleated cell counts were estimated from reference gene primer amplification. Produced via immunoSEQ multiplex PCR; TCRdb's table is partial and in-frame only. The DNA was the basis for D and trimming; V, J and clone size are from that table. Of approximately 340,000 clones detected, around 83% appear once; the ten largest clones hold 2.5% to 3.5%. V lost 3 bases and J lost 2, with 7 bases in between. This CDR3 spans 14 amino acids. Germline V CDR1 and CDR2: SGHAT, FQNNGV. The sequenced material came from peripheral blood. This receptor was taken from a young man with active or convalescent COVID-19. The rearrangement links TRBV11-2 to TRBJ2-2, with unresolved D. CDR3 sequence: CASSFTLNTGELFF. CDR3 bases: TGTGCCAGCAGCTTCACCCTAAACACCGGGGAGCTGTTTTTT.